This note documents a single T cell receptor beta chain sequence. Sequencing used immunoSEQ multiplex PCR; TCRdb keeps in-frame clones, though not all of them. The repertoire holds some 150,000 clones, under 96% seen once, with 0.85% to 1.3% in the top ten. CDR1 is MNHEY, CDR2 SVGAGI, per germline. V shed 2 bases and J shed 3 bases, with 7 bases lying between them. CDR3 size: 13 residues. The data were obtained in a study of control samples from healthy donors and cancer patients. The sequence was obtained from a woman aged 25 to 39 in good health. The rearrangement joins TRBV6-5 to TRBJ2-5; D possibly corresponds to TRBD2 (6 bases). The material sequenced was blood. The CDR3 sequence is CASSYGGEETQYF. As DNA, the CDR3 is TGTGCCAGCAGTTACGGAGGGGAAGAGACCCAGTACTTC.